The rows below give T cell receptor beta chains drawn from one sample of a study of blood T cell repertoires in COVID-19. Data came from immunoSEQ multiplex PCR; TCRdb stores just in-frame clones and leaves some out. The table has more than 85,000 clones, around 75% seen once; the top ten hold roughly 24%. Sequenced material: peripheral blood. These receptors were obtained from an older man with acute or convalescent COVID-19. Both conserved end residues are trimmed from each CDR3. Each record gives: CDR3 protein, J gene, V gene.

CDR3: ASSLGASGRVYYEQY
J: TRBJ2-7
V: TRBV11-2

CDR3: ASSQDRGTEAF
J: TRBJ1-1
V: TRBV4-3

CDR3: ASSPAGRTDTQY
J: TRBJ2-3
V: TRBV9

CDR3: ASKGALGSLYEQY
J: TRBJ2-7
V: TRBV6-5

CDR3: ASSQAGGWNTEAF
J: TRBJ1-1
V: TRBV3-1/TRBV3-2

CDR3: ASSQDYRTEAF
J: TRBJ1-1
V: TRBV4-3

CDR3: ASSKGQLSNQPQH
J: TRBJ1-5
V: TRBV27

CDR3: ASSLTGMNNQPQH
J: TRBJ1-5
V: TRBV7-2

CDR3: ASSPTSGHYEQY
J: TRBJ2-7
V: TRBV5-4

CDR3: ASSPLGGVLYNEQF
J: TRBJ2-1
V: TRBV18

CDR3: ASGGLAGEYSYNEQF
J: TRBJ2-1
V: TRBV25-1

CDR3: ASSPPMGANSPLH
J: TRBJ1-6
V: TRBV18

CDR3: ASSPSANTDTQY
J: TRBJ2-3
V: TRBV14

CDR3: ASSPTGGDINIQY
J: TRBJ2-4
V: TRBV4-1

CDR3: ASRETYEQY
J: TRBJ2-7
V: TRBV2

CDR3: ATSDLRTSGRVTDTQY
J: TRBJ2-3
V: TRBV24-1

CDR3: ASSFPTAGSPLH
J: TRBJ1-6
V: TRBV5-1

CDR3: ASSLGQGGEKLF
J: TRBJ1-4
V: TRBV4-1

CDR3: ASSAVAGGGNEQF
J: TRBJ2-1
V: TRBV9

CDR3: ASSLAQGAVYEQY
J: TRBJ2-7
V: TRBV7-8

CDR3: ASSLVGANQPQH
J: TRBJ1-5
V: TRBV7-9

CDR3: AISEWVGQGASPLH
J: TRBJ1-6
V: TRBV10-3

CDR3: ASSAVEGSTTNEKLF
J: TRBJ1-4
V: TRBV5-1

CDR3: ATQPGTGEAF
J: TRBJ1-1
V: TRBV18

CDR3: ASSPSLGVNNEQF
J: TRBJ2-1
V: TRBV7-3

CDR3: ASRTGDTSGNTIY
J: TRBJ1-3
V: TRBV2

CDR3: AAGGGSGQPQH
J: TRBJ1-5
V: TRBV27

CDR3: ASSVSGTSSYEQY
J: TRBJ2-7
V: TRBV9

CDR3: AWGSRGTQETQY
J: TRBJ2-5
V: TRBV2

CDR3: ASSPTGGVSYGYT
J: TRBJ1-2
V: TRBV28

CDR3: ASSLYGGLGELF
J: TRBJ2-2
V: TRBV7-2

CDR3: ASSQDSGLDSPLH
J: TRBJ1-6
V: TRBV3-1/TRBV3-2

CDR3: ASSSSGRYTGELF
J: TRBJ2-2
V: TRBV7-8

CDR3: ASSATGQGRYGYT
J: TRBJ1-2
V: TRBV9

CDR3: ATSGQPGLAYNEQF
J: TRBJ2-1
V: TRBV24-1

CDR3: ASSFRDISQPQH
J: TRBJ1-5
V: TRBV7-2

CDR3: ASSSGTYNEQF
J: TRBJ2-1
V: TRBV28

CDR3: ASSGQAGNTIY
J: TRBJ1-3
V: TRBV9

CDR3: ASSQDFNYGYT
J: TRBJ1-2
V: TRBV3-1/TRBV3-2

CDR3: ASSVGGPGANVLT
J: TRBJ2-6
V: TRBV5-1

CDR3: ASSSGVGYQPQH
J: TRBJ1-5
V: TRBV9

CDR3: AGGTGTDTEAF
J: TRBJ1-1
V: TRBV2

CDR3: ASGQGSAPGLH
J: TRBJ1-6
V: TRBV3-1/TRBV3-2

CDR3: ASTTTGVLTYEQY
J: TRBJ2-7
V: TRBV28

CDR3: ASSLSLRVEAF
J: TRBJ1-1
V: TRBV19

CDR3: ASSVGTSGRWARTYEQF
J: TRBJ2-1
V: TRBV9

CDR3: ASSQSAQVDYGYT
J: TRBJ1-2
V: TRBV16

CDR3: ASSLGGTEAEQY
J: TRBJ2-7
V: TRBV5-1

CDR3: ASSEPGGQPQH
J: TRBJ1-5
V: TRBV25-1

CDR3: ATSPRQGNEQY
J: TRBJ2-7
V: TRBV15

CDR3: AWSVLRYNEKLF
J: TRBJ1-4
V: TRBV30

CDR3: ASSVDRDHEQY
J: TRBJ2-7
V: TRBV11-2

CDR3: ASSGQVNSPLH
J: TRBJ1-6
V: TRBV19

CDR3: ASSQDPWESSSTDTQY
J: TRBJ2-3
V: TRBV3-1/TRBV3-2

CDR3: ASSVGLAGVRETQY
J: TRBJ2-5
V: TRBV5-4

CDR3: ASSLESSRVYTQY
J: TRBJ2-3
V: TRBV7-2

CDR3: ASSGTGKREKLF
J: TRBJ1-4
V: TRBV5-4

CDR3: ASSQTVGSGKETQY
J: TRBJ2-5
V: TRBV5-5

CDR3: ASSQARQDTYEQY
J: TRBJ2-7
V: TRBV4-2